This TCR beta chain stems from a study of blood T cell repertoires in COVID-19. Study information: Sources were T cells, B-cell-depleted T cells, or PBMCs; the material itself was cDNA or gDNA.

Here immunoSEQ multiplex PCR was the method, and the copy in TCRdb shows in-frame clones only, minus some. Found here are fewer than 250,000 clones, roughly 86% of them singletons; the top ten hold 5.5% to 6.5%. The CDR3 spans 17 residues. The sample consisted of peripheral blood. V is TRBV21-1 and J is TRBJ2-7; the table's D gene call, TRBD1, was not cross checked with the DNA. TRBV21-1 is listed as a pseudogene. This receptor was obtained from a woman aged 80 or over with COVID-19, enrolled during active disease. The CDR3 sequence is CASSKGVRGPLNYEQYF. DNA of the CDR3: TGTGCCAGCAGCAAAGGGGTCAGGGGGCCACTAAACTACGAGCAGTACTTC.